A selection of T cell receptor beta chains follows, all from one sample in a study of T cell responses to AZD1222 COVID-19 vaccine. Repertoires were generated with immunoSEQ multiplex PCR, while TCRdb's copy carries only in-frame clones and drops some. The sample yields 150,000 to 200,000 clones, approximately 93% seen once. This specimen was peripheral blood, taken 28 days after the second AZD1222 dose. The source of these receptors is an adult who received the AZD1222 COVID-19 vaccine. Both conserved end residues are part of each CDR3. D genes are given only for firm matches. Size values are once, few and many counts, or a class for expanded clones, and some rows have none.

D gene	V gene	clone size	J gene	CDR3 DNA	CDR3 protein
NA	TRBV7-2	NA	TRBJ1-5	TGTGCCAGCAGCTTGGTCTTAGGTCAGCCCCAGCATTTT	CASSLVLGQPQHF
TRBD1	TRBV20-1	NA	TRBJ2-5	TGCAGTGCTAGTCGAGGGGGCAGAGACCAAGAGACCCAGTACTTC	CSASRGGRDQETQYF
NA	TRBV3-1/TRBV3-2	NA	TRBJ1-1	TGTGCCAGCAGCCAAGGACAGTACACTGAAGCTTTCTTT	CASSQGQYTEAFF
NA	TRBV5-1	NA	TRBJ2-7	TGCGCCAGCAGCTTGAGGGACGCTGCGAGACTAGCCCAAAAGGGGGACGAGCAGTACTTC	CASSLRDAARLAQKGDEQYF
NA	TRBV2	NA	TRBJ2-1	TGTGCCAGCAGTTCCGGGGCGATGACCGATGAGCAGTTCTTC	CASSSGAMTDEQFF
NA	TRBV7-9	NA	TRBJ1-6	TGTGCCAGCAGCTTGGTCCGGGAACCGGAGAATTCACCCCTCCACTTT	CASSLVREPENSPLHF
NA	TRBV27	NA	TRBJ2-3	TGTGCCAGCAGTTCAGGGCTTTTCACAGATACGCAGTATTTT	CASSSGLFTDTQYF
NA	TRBV6-5	NA	TRBJ1-1	TGTGCCAGCAGGGACCCGGGCGACACTGAAGCTTTCTTT	CASRDPGDTEAFF
NA	TRBV6-5	NA	TRBJ1-1	TGTGCCAGCAGTTACGGCTCCTGGAACACTGAAGCTTTCTTT	CASSYGSWNTEAFF
NA	TRBV7-3	NA	TRBJ2-1	TGTGCCAGCAGCCCCTCCGGGGGCTCCTACAATGAGCAGTTCTTC	CASSPSGGSYNEQFF
NA	TRBV2	NA	TRBJ1-6	TGTGCCAGCAGTTCCGACAGCAGATATTGGTCACCCCTCCACTTT	CASSSDSRYWSPLHF
NA	TRBV6-2/TRBV6-3	once	TRBJ1-3	TGTGCCAGCAGTCTCTCGGGGCAGAGAAACACCATATATTTT	CASSLSGQRNTIYF
NA	TRBV3-1/TRBV3-2	NA	TRBJ1-5	TGTGCCAGCAGCCAAGGAACGAGATGGGAGCAGCCCCAGCATTTT	CASSQGTRWEQPQHF
NA	TRBV29-1	NA	TRBJ1-2	TGCAGCGTTGAGGCAGGTATTGGCTACACCTTC	CSVEAGIGYTF